This T cell receptor beta chain was documented in a study of technical replicates of blood from several donors. The protocol was immunoSEQ multiplex PCR, while the TCRdb copy is restricted to in-frame clones and leaves out a portion. The sample records roughly 69,000 clones, under 98% being singletons. The V gene end was trimmed by 4 bases and the J gene end by 6 bases; junction bases not matched to a gene: 2. This CDR3 region has 13 residues. Per the germline V gene, CDR1 is MNHEY and CDR2 is SVGAGI. V and J are TRBV6-5 and TRBJ1-5; 8 bases fit TRBD1. Sequencing input: T cells isolated from PBMCs. This receptor was obtained from a human donor in good health. DNA of the CDR3: TGTGCCAGCAGTTCGACAGGGGTTCAGCCCCAGCATTTT. As protein: CASSSTGVQPQHF.